The T cell receptor (beta chain) described here comes from a study of shared T cell receptors in the human thymus. The data were produced by immunoSEQ multiplex PCR, yet TCRdb's version contains in-frame clones alone and is incomplete. The repertoire holds about 660,000 clones, with more than 75% as singletons. There are 13 residues in the CDR3. The V end was cut by 3 bases, the J end by 6 bases, with 11 bases between. CDR1 is MNHNS and CDR2 is SASEGT in the germline V gene. The sample also formed part of further work on human thymus T cells. That publication notes: Having corrective surgery for congenital heart defects, healthy Finnish infants were the ones who donated.

J is TRBJ1-1 and V is TRBV6-1; D gene ambiguous. Material: thymocytes. The sequence came from a boy under two years old with a congenital heart defect. CDR3 sequence reads: CASSEIPSAEAFF. In DNA form, the CDR3 reads TGTGCCAGCAGTGAGATCCCCTCGGCTGAAGCTTTCTTT.